The 15 T cell receptor beta chains below all came from one sample that was sequenced in a study of blood T cell repertoires in COVID-19. Sequencing used immunoSEQ multiplex PCR; TCRdb keeps in-frame clones, though not all of them. The sample yields 35,000 to 50,000 clones, just over 85% seen once. Sequenced: peripheral blood. The receptors here all came from a man aged 60-69 years with active COVID-19.

This rearrangement joins TRBV29-1 to TRBJ1-1, with 10 bases fitting TRBD1. This CDR3 comprises 15 residues. Germline values: CDR1 SQVTM, CDR2 ANQGSEA. J lost 4 bases, V lost 6 bases, and 11 bases had no gene match. The CDR3 spells CSVATGGAGGTEAFF. The DNA of the CDR3 is TGCAGCGTAGCGACAGGGGGCGCGGGTGGCACTGAAGCTTTCTTT.

The count of this clone is one. This chain joins TRBV18 and TRBJ2-7; the D gene is possibly TRBD2 (7 bases). Germline V CDR1 and CDR2: KGHSH, LQKENI. Between the trimmed V and J ends, which lost 1 base and 7 bases, there was a span of 17 bases. This CDR3 region has 15 residues. The CDR3 loop reads CASSPRGGAVGEQYF. In DNA form, the CDR3 reads TGTGCCAGCTCACCACGAGGGGGGGCAGTAGGAGAGCAGTACTTC.

The V and J genes are TRBV6-2 or TRBV6-3 and TRBJ2-3, with D possibly TRBD2 on 6 matching bases. CDR3 size: 15 residues. Germline lookup yields CDR1 MNHEY and CDR2 SVGEGT. V lost 2 bases and J 2 bases, leaving 11 bases between the germline ends. Here the CDR3 DNA reads TGTGCCAGCAGTTACGTGGGAGGACCCACAGATACGCAGTATTTT. Translating gives CASSYVGGPTDTQYF.

V gene TRBV19 combines with J gene TRBJ2-1, with TRBD2 as a possible D gene (5 bases). The CDR3 length is 14 residues. CDR1 and CDR2 (germline): LNHDA, SQIVND (reference sequence). The ends were cut back, 6 bases at V and 6 bases at J, with 15 bases in the middle. CDR3 sequence: CASRRGLTTNEQFF. CDR3 nucleotides: TGTGCCAGTAGGAGAGGGCTAACTACCAATGAGCAGTTCTTC.

This clone turned up a few times. The chain recombines TRBV5-6 with TRBJ1-4, with TRBD1 matching 9 bases. Germline loops: CDR1 SGHDT, CDR2 YYEEEE. The CDR3 is 17 amino acids. Trimming cost V 0 bases and J 7 bases; bases outside gene matches: 10. This chain's CDR3 is CASSLGDRDIIGEKLFF. The DNA of the CDR3 is TGTGCCAGCAGCTTGGGGGACAGGGACATTATTGGTGAAAAACTGTTTTTT.

The chain couples TRBV7-2 to TRBJ2-7, with 10 positions matching TRBD2. The CDR3 loop spans 14 amino acids. J was trimmed by 5 bases and V by 3 bases; bases with no gene match: 4. Germline CDR1 SGHTA, CDR2 FQGNSA. The CDR3 DNA reads TGTGCCAGCAGCTTGAGCGGGAGGGCCCACGAGCAGTACTTC. This codes for CASSLSGRAHEQYF.

The DNA of the CDR3 is TGTGCCAGCAGCTTAATAGAGACAGGGAACAGACATGAGCAGTTCTTC. It translates to CASSLIETGNRHEQFF. This chain uses TRBV7-9 with TRBJ2-1; 7 bases match TRBD1. The V gene's germline CDR1 is SEHNR and CDR2 FQNEAQ (reference sequence). This CDR3 spans 16 amino acids. Unmatched junction bases numbered 12, after V lost 2 bases and J lost 8 bases.

This rearrangement joins TRBV3-1 (or the pseudogene TRBV3-2) to TRBJ2-3, with a weak D call TRBD2 (7 bases). V dropped 5 bases and J dropped 4 bases, with 22 bases sitting between them. Germline V gene sequence: CDR1 LGHDT, CDR2 YNNKEL (reference sequence). The length of the CDR3 is 17 residues. Written as DNA, the CDR3 is TGTGCCAGCAGCTCATTCCCAGGCACAGGGAGGGCAGATACGCAGTATTTT. It yields the protein CASSSFPGTGRADTQYF.

This chain links TRBV28 with TRBJ2-1, with D possibly being TRBD2 (5 bases). CDR1 MDHEN and CDR2 SYDVKM come from the germline V gene. The CDR3 has 14 residues. V lost 3 bases and J 0 bases, leaving 6 bases between the germline ends. The CDR3 nucleotides are TGTGCCAGCAGTTTTGAGGGCTCCTACAATGAGCAGTTCTTC. As protein: CASSFEGSYNEQFF.

The chain is built from TRBV7-2 and TRBJ1-1; D is possibly TRBD1 (5 bases). Trimming cost V 3 bases and J 6 bases, with 14 bases left between them. The CDR3 runs to 14 residues. Germline loops: CDR1 SGHTA, CDR2 FQGNSA. CDR3 DNA: TGTGCCAGCAGCTTGCGGGGGTCCGACCCTGAAGCTTTCTTT. Residues: CASSLRGSDPEAFF.

This clone was detected once. V is TRBV5-1 and J is TRBJ2-7; 7 nucleotides align to TRBD2. The CDR3 extends over 16 amino acids. Germline CDR1 and CDR2: SGHRS and YFSETQ. V was clipped by 0 bases and J by 1 base; unmatched bases: 7. The CDR3 sequence is CASSLGVAGLSYEQYF. The CDR3 coding sequence is TGCGCCAGCAGCTTGGGAGTAGCGGGTCTTTCCTACGAGCAGTACTTC.

The chain has TRBV28 and TRBJ1-5, with D maybe TRBD1 (6 bases). CDR1 and CDR2 from the germline V gene are MDHEN and SYDVKM. The length of the CDR3 is 13 residues. V gave up 7 bases and J gave up 5 bases, with 12 bases separating them. The CDR3 spells CASTPDRDQPQHF. CDR3 coding DNA: TGTGCCAGCACCCCGGACAGAGATCAGCCCCAGCATTTT.

CDR3 DNA: TGTGCCAGCAGTTTTGGCGGGAGGACCGAGCAGTACTTC. This encodes CASSFGGRTEQYF. The V and J genes are TRBV28 and TRBJ2-7, with 8 bases that match TRBD2. There are 13 residues in the CDR3. The germline CDR1 and CDR2 sequences are MDHEN and SYDVKM. With 3 bases clipped from V and 6 bases from J, the junction kept 4 bases outside the gene matches.

The rearrangement links TRBV2 to TRBJ2-3; D remains unclear. Trimming cost V 6 bases and J 0 bases, with 10 bases left between them. CDR3 length: 14 residues. From germline, CDR1 is SNHLY and CDR2 FYNNEI. The CDR3 DNA reads TGTGCCAGCAGCCTAGACTCTAGCACAGATACGCAGTATTTT. It yields the protein CASSLDSSTDTQYF.

The V and J genes are TRBV7-8 and TRBJ2-7; 8 bases line up with TRBD2. From germline, CDR1 is SGHVS and CDR2 FQNEAQ. CDR3 size: 15 residues. The V and J ends lost 2 bases and 0 bases, in that order; junction bases with no gene match: 3. The CDR3 here is CASSLRLANSYEQYF. CDR3 DNA sequence: TGTGCCAGCAGCTTAAGACTAGCGAACTCCTACGAGCAGTACTTC.